Listed below are T cell receptor beta chains from one sample, sequenced in a study of brain metastases from non-small cell lung cancer. This table comes from immunoSEQ multiplex PCR, and its TCRdb copy is limited to in-frame clones, with some not included. The sample gives several thousand clones, around 84% of which show up once; about 7.4% is in the top ten. The material sequenced was primary lung tumor tissue. All receptors derive from a donor at least 40 years old with non-small cell lung cancer. The CDR3 runs from the conserved cysteine through the conserved F or W. D genes are given only for firm matches. Not every row has a clone size; where given, it reads once, few, many or a size class.

abundance	v_gene	j_gene	d_gene	CDR3aa	CDR3nt
-	TRBV29-1	TRBJ2-1	TRBD2	CSVVTSGGALNEQFF	TGCAGCGTTGTCACTAGCGGGGGGGCCCTGAATGAGCAGTTCTTC
-	TRBV7-9	TRBJ1-2	TRBD1	CASRTGEVNYGYTF	TGTGCCAGCCGAACAGGGGAAGTTAACTATGGCTACACCTTC
-	TRBV10-3	TRBJ1-2	-	CAITIASNYGYTF	TGTGCCATCACCATTGCCTCCAACTATGGCTACACCTTC
-	TRBV28	TRBJ2-1	TRBD2	CASSLAGGYSYNEQFF	TGTGCCAGCAGTTTAGCGGGGGGTTACTCTTACAATGAGCAGTTCTTC
few	TRBV29-1	TRBJ2-3	-	CSVDFTDTQYF	TGCAGCGTTGACTTCACAGATACGCAGTATTTT
-	TRBV28	TRBJ1-6	TRBD1	CASSSRQGTKNSPLHF	TGTGCCAGCAGTTCCCGACAGGGGACGAAAAATTCACCCCTCCACTTT
-	TRBV5-4	TRBJ1-5	-	CVSSLRGGNQPQHF	TGTGTCAGCAGCTTACGGGGTGGCAATCAGCCCCAGCATTTT
-	TRBV15	TRBJ1-6	-	CATSSLTRGFNSPLHF	TGTGCCACCAGCAGCCTTACGAGGGGTTTCAATTCACCCCTCCACTTT
-	TRBV19	TRBJ1-5	TRBD1	CASSPGRGLGQLGNQPQHF	TGTGCCAGTAGTCCAGGTAGGGGGCTCGGGCAACTGGGCAATCAGCCCCAGCATTTT
-	TRBV6-5	TRBJ2-6	-	CAIGTPSGANVLTF	TGTGCCATCGGGACACCTTCTGGGGCCAACGTCCTGACTTTC
-	TRBV19	TRBJ1-2	TRBD1	CASSSPRTGVYGYTF	TGTGCCAGTAGTAGCCCCAGGACAGGGGTCTATGGCTACACCTTC
-	TRBV27	TRBJ2-1	TRBD1	CASSLPPDRIVVGNEQFF	TGTGCCAGCAGTTTACCCCCGGACAGGATAGTGGTTGGTAATGAGCAGTTCTTC
-	TRBV3-1/TRBV3-2	TRBJ1-3	-	CASSHDIGNTIYF	TGTGCCAGCAGCCACGACATTGGAAACACCATATATTTT
once	TRBV30	TRBJ1-6	-	CAWSVGANSPLHF	TGTGCCTGGAGTGTAGGGGCGAATTCACCCCTCCACTTT
-	TRBV3-1/TRBV3-2	TRBJ1-2	-	CASSQEGGQGRSGYTF	TGTGCCAGCAGCCAAGAAGGAGGGCAGGGGCGGAGTGGCTACACCTTC
-	TRBV12-3/TRBV12-4	TRBJ1-2	TRBD1	CASSLLGGSGYTF	TGTGCCAGCAGTTTGTTAGGGGGCTCTGGCTACACCTTC
-	TRBV5-4	TRBJ1-2	TRBD1	CASSGPGQGARGYTF	TGTGCCAGCAGCGGACCGGGACAGGGGGCGCGTGGCTACACCTTC
-	TRBV5-1	TRBJ2-1	-	CASSVAGVSDEQFF	TGCGCCAGCAGTGTGGCAGGGGTTAGCGATGAGCAGTTCTTC
-	TRBV3-1/TRBV3-2	TRBJ1-1	-	CASSKRVMNTEAFF	TGTGCCAGCAGCAAAAGGGTTATGAACACTGAAGCTTTCTTT
-	TRBV6-1	TRBJ1-5	-	CASSESPATQPQHF	TGTGCCAGCAGTGAAAGTCCTGCGACTCAGCCCCAGCATTTT
-	TRBV7-8	TRBJ1-4	TRBD1	CASSRGGQARNEKLFF	TGTGCCAGCAGCCGGGGGGGACAGGCGAGGAATGAAAAACTGTTTTTT
-	TRBV6-1	TRBJ1-2	-	CASSEVRGPSSYGYTF	TGTGCCAGCAGTGAGGTCCGGGGCCCGTCGAGCTATGGCTACACCTTC
-	TRBV6-1	TRBJ1-3	-	CVSSEVGVPSGNTIYF	TGTGTCAGCAGTGAAGTGGGGGTTCCCTCTGGAAACACCATATATTTT
-	TRBV10-2	TRBJ1-5	TRBD1	CASGGQGIVNQPQHF	TGCGCCAGTGGAGGACAGGGAATAGTTAATCAGCCCCAGCATTTT
-	TRBV13	TRBJ1-2	-	CASSRSGGGGYTF	TGTGCCAGCAGCCGGTCGGGGGGAGGAGGCTACACCTTC
-	TRBV19	TRBJ2-3	-	CASSITPNPGTDTQYF	TGTGCCAGTAGTATAACCCCGAACCCGGGTACAGATACGCAGTATTTT
-	TRBV10-2	TRBJ1-6	-	CASRRDTSSYNSPLHF	TGCGCCAGCAGGAGGGACACTAGCTCCTATAATTCACCCCTCCACTTT
-	TRBV27	TRBJ1-6	-	CASSLYSNNSPLHF	TGTGCCAGCAGTTTATACAGCAATAATTCACCCCTCCACTTT